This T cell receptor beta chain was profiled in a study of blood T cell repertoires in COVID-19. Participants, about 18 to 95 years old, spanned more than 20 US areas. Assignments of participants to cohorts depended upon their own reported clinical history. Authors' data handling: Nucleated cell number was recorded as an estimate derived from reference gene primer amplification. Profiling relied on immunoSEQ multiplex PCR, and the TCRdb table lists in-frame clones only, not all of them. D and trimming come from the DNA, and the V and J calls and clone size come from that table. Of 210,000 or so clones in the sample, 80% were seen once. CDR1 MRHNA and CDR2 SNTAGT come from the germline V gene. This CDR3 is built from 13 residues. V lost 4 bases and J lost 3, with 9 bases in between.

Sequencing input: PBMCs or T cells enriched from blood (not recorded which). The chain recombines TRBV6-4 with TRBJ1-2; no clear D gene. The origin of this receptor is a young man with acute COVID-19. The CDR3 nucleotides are TGTGCCAGCAGTGCTAACACAGACTATGGCTACACCTTC. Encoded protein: CASSANTDYGYTF.